What follows are 18 T cell receptor beta chains derived from one specimen sequenced in a study of blood T cell repertoires in COVID-19. Profiled with immunoSEQ multiplex PCR; TCRdb holds only in-frame clones, not every one. Of about 90,000 clones detected, approximately 90% appear once; the ten largest clones hold approximately 2.3%. The sample consisted of peripheral blood. The receptors here all came from a human donor with active COVID-19. The donor label of this sample is uncertain.

The rearrangement joins TRBV14 to TRBJ2-3; the D is unclear. This CDR3 region has 11 residues. The V and J ends lost 0 bases and 7 bases respectively, with 2 bases between them. The germline CDR1 and CDR2 sequences are SGHDN and FVKESK. The CDR3 DNA reads as TGTGCCAGCAGCCAAGATAATACGCAGTATTTT. Translating gives CASSQDNTQYF.

The chain links TRBV6-5 to TRBJ2-7, with 7 bases fitting TRBD2. Germline values: CDR1 MNHEY, CDR2 SVGAGI. The V and J ends lost 4 bases and 4 bases, in that order; junction bases with no gene match: 1. The CDR3 loop spans 12 amino acids. CDR3 DNA sequence: TGTGCCAGCAGTTGGGGGGGATACGAGCAGTACTTC. It codes for CASSWGGYEQYF.

The genes are TRBV7-2 and TRBJ1-1; D not certain. V lost 3 bases, J lost 5 bases, and 7 bases lay in between. In germline, CDR1 is SGHTA, CDR2 FQGNSA. The CDR3 length is 12 residues. As DNA, the CDR3 is TGTGCCAGCAGCTTCGAGGGAACTGAAGCTTTCTTT. Residues: CASSFEGTEAFF.

The genes are TRBV24-1 and TRBJ2-5; 8 bases agree with TRBD1. This CDR3 region has 15 residues. With V trimmed by 0 bases and J by 5 bases, 4 bases remained unmatched. Per the germline V gene, CDR1 is KGHDR and CDR2 is SFDVKD. The CDR3 here is CATSDLAQGVETQYF. In DNA, the CDR3 is TGTGCCACCAGTGATTTGGCACAGGGGGTTGAGACCCAGTACTTC.

The chain uses TRBV5-6 and TRBJ2-5; maybe TRBD2 (5 bases). Germline V gives CDR1 SGHDT, CDR2 YYEEEE. Trimming took 0 bases from V and 4 from J, leaving 10 bases between them. The CDR3 length is 14 residues. CDR3 sequence (DNA): TGTGCCAGCAGCTTGGCCGGGGATGGAGAGACCCAGTACTTC. This translates into CASSLAGDGETQYF. Variable domain in full (rest from reference TRBV5-6 and TRBJ2-5): DAGVTQSPTHLIKTRGQQVTLRCSPKSGHDTVSWYQQALGQGPQFIFQYYEEEERQRGNFPDRFSGHQFPNYSSELNVNALLLGDSALYLCASSLAGDGETQYFGPGTRLLVL.

The CDR3 loop reads CASSQAAGFYTF. Written as DNA, the CDR3 is TGTGCCAGCAGCCAAGCCGCGGGGTTCTACACCTTC. The J gene is TRBJ1-2, the V gene TRBV3-1 (or the pseudogene TRBV3-2); D is unresolved. The length of the CDR3 is 12 residues. V lost 1 base and J 10 bases, leaving 10 bases between the germline ends. From germline, CDR1 is LGHDT and CDR2 YNNKEL (reference sequence).

This chain joins TRBV7-2 and TRBJ2-7; D possibly corresponds to TRBD1 (6 bases). Trimming left V 3 bases short and J 1 base short, with 13 bases between. The germline V gene has CDR1 SGHTA and CDR2 FQGNSA. This CDR3 region has 15 residues. The CDR3 DNA is TGTGCCAGCAGCTTCGACAGGTGGGCTTCCTACGAGCAGTACTTC. It encodes CASSFDRWASYEQYF.

The chain couples TRBV10-3 to TRBJ1-5; 7 bases agree with TRBD1. J was trimmed by 4 bases and V by 0 bases; bases with no gene match: 6. Per the germline V gene, CDR1 is ENHRY and CDR2 is SYGVKD. This CDR3 is built from 16 residues. As DNA, the CDR3 is TGTGCCATCAGTGAGTCGGTGACAGGGTATAATCAGCCCCAGCATTTT. Encoded protein: CAISESVTGYNQPQHF.

V is TRBV4-2 and J is TRBJ1-1; 10 bases map to TRBD1. After removal of 0 bases from V and 3 bases from J, the junction contained 7 bases not matched to a gene. Germline lookup yields CDR1 LGHNA and CDR2 YNFKEQ. There are 17 residues in the CDR3. The CDR3 here is CASSQDNWDRGDTEAFF. CDR3 nucleotides: TGTGCCAGCAGCCAAGATAATTGGGACAGGGGAGACACTGAAGCTTTCTTT.

This chain uses TRBV28 with TRBJ2-7; 11 bases are shared with TRBD2. Trimming removed 4 bases from V and 3 bases from J; junction bases left unmatched: 8. In germline, CDR1 is MDHEN, CDR2 SYDVKM. CDR3 size: 16 residues. The CDR3 bases are TGTGCCAGCAGTTCCCGGACTAGCGGGTACCTCTACGAGCAGTACTTC. It specifies CASSSRTSGYLYEQYF.

The chain uses TRBV4-1 and TRBJ2-3, with 8 bases identical to TRBD1. The CDR3 totals 17 residues. Germline lookup yields CDR1 MGHRA and CDR2 YSYEKL. V lost 7 bases, J lost 0 bases, and 12 bases stayed unmatched. CDR3 region: CASMLTGVHHSTDTQYF. Here the CDR3 DNA reads TGCGCCAGCATGTTGACAGGGGTCCACCATAGCACAGATACGCAGTATTTT.

The genes are TRBV18 and TRBJ2-7; TRBD1 agrees at 7 bases. J was trimmed by 5 bases and V by 4 bases; bases with no gene match: 11. The germline V gene encodes CDR1 KGHSH and CDR2 LQKENI. There are 15 residues in the CDR3. The DNA of the CDR3 is TGTGCCAGCTCACTACAGGGGATGGCAGTCAACGAGCAGTACTTC. Protein product: CASSLQGMAVNEQYF.

The CDR3 DNA reads TGTGCCTCACATCACCCGGGACTAGCGAGGGAGCAGTACTTC. Its translation is CASHHPGLAREQYF. The chain couples TRBV10-3 to TRBJ2-7; 10 bases align to TRBD2. The CDR3 extends over 14 amino acids. From germline, CDR1 is ENHRY and CDR2 SYGVKD. V shed 11 bases, J shed 7 bases, and the junction held 14 bases outside the gene matches.

CDR3 region: CSVAQETQYF. The CDR3 nucleotides are TGCAGCGTGGCTCAAGAGACCCAGTACTTC. V usage is TRBV29-1 and J usage is TRBJ2-5; D unresolved. This CDR3 has 10 amino acids. Germline V gene data show CDR1 as SQVTM and CDR2 as ANQGSEA. V was trimmed by 6 bases and J by 2 bases, leaving 4 bases between them.

The rearrangement links TRBV3-1 (or the pseudogene TRBV3-2) to TRBJ1-1; 7 bases are a match to TRBD1. Trimming at V came to 0 bases and at J to 8 bases, leaving 0 bases not matched to a gene. Germline CDR1 reads LGHDT; CDR2 reads YNNKEL (reference sequence). This CDR3 is 12 amino acids long. CDR3 bases: TGTGCCAGCAGCCAAGAGACAGGGGAAGCTTTCTTT. Its protein product is CASSQETGEAFF.

The J gene is TRBJ2-5, the V gene TRBV11-3; D uncertain. The germline V gene encodes CDR1 SGHNT and CDR2 YENEEA. The CDR3 has 14 residues. The V end was cut by 1 base, the J end by 5 bases, with 11 bases between. CDR3 sequence: CASSLGSPVETQYF. The CDR3 nucleotides are TGTGCCAGCAGCTTAGGGTCCCCGGTGGAGACCCAGTACTTC.

J is TRBJ2-1 and V is TRBV7-9; 7 bases are a match to TRBD1. Looked up from germline, CDR1 is SEHNR and CDR2 is FQNEAQ (reference sequence). V was pared by 5 bases and J by 13 bases, with 8 bases of the junction left unmatched. The CDR3 loop spans 12 amino acids. DNA for the CDR3: TGTGCCAGCAGCCCTGGACAGGTCAGTCAGTTCTTC. It yields the protein CASSPGQVSQFF. The full variable domain, completed using reference TRBV7-9 and TRBJ2-1, is DTGVSQNPRHKITKRGQNVTFRCDPISEHNRLYWYRQTLGQGPEFLTYFQNEAQLEKSRLLSDRFSAERPKGSFSTLEIQRTEQGDSAMYLCASSPGQVSQFFGPGTRLTVL.

This sequence joins TRBV6-2 or TRBV6-3 and TRBJ1-6, with a tentative D call TRBD1 (6 bases). This CDR3 is 14 amino acids long. The V gene's germline CDR1 is MNHEY and CDR2 SVGEGT. V was shortened by 5 bases and J by 10 bases, with 15 bases between the two germline ends. The CDR3: CASSATGFQSPLHF. The CDR3 region has the DNA TGTGCCAGCAGTGCAACAGGGTTTCAGTCACCCCTCCACTTT.